The sequence of this T cell receptor (beta chain) was determined in a study of blood T cell repertoires in COVID-19. For the study at large: Researchers got acute and convalescent COVID-19 samples from the United States, Italy and Spain. Nucleic acid was either cDNA or gDNA, and it came from T cells, B-cell-depleted T cells, or PBMCs.

As originally analysed: Reference gene primers were amplified, and this amplification served to estimate nucleated cell counts. Here immunoSEQ multiplex PCR was the method, and the copy in TCRdb shows in-frame clones only, minus some. The V and J calls and clone size were taken over from that table, and D and trimming were inferred from the DNA. This sample carries over 130,000 clones, 75% to 90% of them seen once, and the ten largest clones take approximately 11%. CDR3 length: 14 amino acids. The germline gives CDR1 LNHDA, CDR2 SQIVND (reference sequence). Losses at the gene ends were 5 bases for V and 3 bases for J; bases not matched to a gene: 6.

Sequences were obtained from peripheral blood. The chain employs TRBV19 and TRBJ1-1; 7 bases are shared with TRBD1. The receptor was isolated from an elderly woman with acute or convalescent COVID-19. CDR3 loop: CASSLTGDDTEAFF. The CDR3 coding sequence is TGTGCCAGTAGTCTAACAGGGGATGACACTGAAGCTTTCTTT. Variable domain in full (rest from reference TRBV19 and TRBJ1-1): DGGITQSPKYLFRKEGQNVTLSCEQNLNHDAMYWYRQDPGQGLRLIYYSQIVNDFQKGDIAEGYSVSREKKESFPLTVTSAQKNPTAFYLCASSLTGDDTEAFFGQGTRLTVV.